Listed below are T cell receptor beta chains from one sample, sequenced in a study of response to subunit inactivated influenza vaccine. One entry per CDR3 protein results from TCRdb running MiXCR on the RT-PCR reads. The data hold some 570,000 distinct CDR3 sequences, with roughly 12% observed a single time. This sample also belongs to another study, concerning T cells expressing NK-cell markers.

Sequenced material: PBMCs from blood, taken on the day of vaccination. These receptors were taken from a man between 50 and 59 years old who received an inactivated influenza vaccine. The CDR3 runs from the conserved cysteine through the conserved F or W. Fields, in order: CDR3 protein, V gene.

CDR3 protein: CASSLNPGLGNTIYF; V gene: TRBV5-1
CDR3 protein: CSAVPPTGVGYTF; V gene: TRBV20-1
CDR3 protein: CASSFFGLLTLAGADTDTQYF; V gene: TRBV11-2
CDR3 protein: CASSPRGSGVGQETQYF; V gene: TRBV18
CDR3 protein: CASSLRGRGATGELFF; V gene: TRBV7-2
CDR3 protein: CASSPRRAPLVGYTF; V gene: TRBV21-1
CDR3 protein: CASTLRQGAGNGYTF; V gene: TRBV6-2/TRBV6-3
CDR3 protein: CASSLEQRVSYNEQFF; V gene: TRBV5-1
CDR3 protein: CASSQSQGTEAFF; V gene: TRBV4-1
CDR3 protein: CASSLGTASSYEQYF; V gene: TRBV5-1
CDR3 protein: CASSLEAGLYEQYF; V gene: TRBV5-1
CDR3 protein: CASSQVADRSYNSPLHF; V gene: TRBV4-3
CDR3 protein: CASSLGGSSRVSQETQYF; V gene: TRBV7-6
CDR3 protein: CASVGRPLYNEQFF; V gene: TRBV6-1
CDR3 protein: CASSQIGVRTDTQYF; V gene: TRBV14
CDR3 protein: CSAITTTSTDTQYF; V gene: TRBV20-1
CDR3 protein: CASKQGASTDTQYF; V gene: TRBV11-2
CDR3 protein: CASTSLIGGQETQYF; V gene: TRBV7-2
CDR3 protein: CSASTGTSITYEQYF; V gene: TRBV20-1
CDR3 protein: CASSLVQGTPYGYTF; V gene: TRBV7-8
CDR3 protein: CASTTRGTVNTGELFF; V gene: TRBV6-2/TRBV6-3
CDR3 protein: CASSLAGSRQETQYF; V gene: TRBV7-6
CDR3 protein: CASSPLSDTQYF; V gene: TRBV28
CDR3 protein: CASSISGKTGELFF; V gene: TRBV7-3
CDR3 protein: CASSFRRGGGTDTQCF; V gene: TRBV12-3/TRBV12-4
CDR3 protein: CASRLQGYGNQPQHF; V gene: TRBV28
CDR3 protein: CASGPGHAGYTF; V gene: TRBV6-2/TRBV6-3
CDR3 protein: CASSRTSGRAKNIQYF; V gene: TRBV7-2
CDR3 protein: CASSQERSRFSGNTIYF; V gene: TRBV3-1
CDR3 protein: CASRRDAREQFF; V gene: TRBV6-5
CDR3 protein: CSASSGGPLDTQYF; V gene: TRBV20-1
CDR3 protein: CASSSGVSGRDEQYF; V gene: TRBV9
CDR3 protein: CSARVLGRPEAFF; V gene: TRBV20-1
CDR3 protein: CASSSSSSGGTYNEQFF; V gene: TRBV7-9
CDR3 protein: CASSRSLAGGGETQYF; V gene: TRBV4-2
CDR3 protein: CASSLVKAGGPEQYF; V gene: TRBV12-3/TRBV12-4
CDR3 protein: CASSFGYSVDATYEQYF; V gene: TRBV7-2
CDR3 protein: CASRRRQASTNEKLFF; V gene: TRBV19
CDR3 protein: CASSLDRYNQPQHF; V gene: TRBV19
CDR3 protein: CSATDRGGYNEQFF; V gene: TRBV20-1
CDR3 protein: CASSVRQSYEQYF; V gene: TRBV3-1
CDR3 protein: CASSLGTAATGELFF; V gene: TRBV5-1